This TCR beta chain was recorded in a study of early T cells in non-severe SARS-CoV-2 infection. Study as a whole: Chains from this unsorted whole-blood bulk RNA could not be paired.

Study findings and constraints: Lookups in VDJdb leaned toward anti-spike CD8 responses and missed private and CD4 specificities.

V shed 0 bases and J shed 4 bases, with 1 base lying between them. The CDR3 is 13 residues long. Per germline, CDR1 SEHNR and CDR2 FQNEAQ (reference sequence). Notes on this clonotype: The target antigen is unknown.

Individual cDNA molecules carried attached unique molecular identifiers. TCRdb passed the 5' RACE reads through MiXCR, listing each CDR3 protein once. The sample shows tens of thousands of distinct CDR3 sequences, about 4.5% of them seen only once. Sequencing used whole blood. This rearrangement joins TRBV7-9 to TRBJ1-6; no clear D. This sequence was found in an adult who was a healthcare worker with PCR-confirmed SARS-CoV-2 infection or an uninfected control (not recorded which). The CDR3 spells CASSLAYNSPLHF. The DNA of the CDR3 is TGTGCCAGCAGCTTAGCGTATAATTCACCCCTCCACTTT.